The 24 T cell receptor beta chains reported below all come from one sample, sequenced in a study of OX40 agonist ivuxolimab in advanced cancers. Clones were read by immunoSEQ multiplex PCR, and TCRdb kept only the in-frame ones, dropping some. Of some 63,000 clones listed, around 89% are singletons. The specimen was CD4+ or CD8+ T cells sorted from blood, collected in a trial of the OX40 agonist ivuxolimab. These receptors all come from an adult with an advanced solid tumor such as melanoma, head and neck, liver or kidney cancer.

The chain employs TRBV27 and TRBJ1-2; 7 bases fit TRBD1. Germline loops: CDR1 MNHEY, CDR2 SMNVEV (reference sequence). The CDR3 consists of 12 residues. V was clipped by 10 bases and J by 4 bases; unmatched bases: 6. The chain's CDR3 is CATYGTVYGYTF. CDR3 in DNA: TGTGCCACCTACGGGACAGTCTATGGCTACACCTTC.

The chain joins TRBV7-2 to TRBJ1-5; tentatively, D is TRBD1 (6 bases). Germline assignment: CDR1 SGHTA and CDR2 FQGNSA. The V end lost 5 bases, the J end lost 5 bases, and 16 bases lay between the germline ends. The CDR3 has 15 residues. This CDR3 reads CASSGYGTPYQPQHF. CDR3 bases: TGTGCCAGCAGCGGATACGGGACACCTTATCAGCCCCAGCATTTT. Together with reference TRBV7-2 and TRBJ1-5, the CDR3 gives the full variable domain: GAGVSQSPSNKVTEKGKDVELRCDPISGHTALYWYRQSLGQGLEFLIYFQGNSAPDKSGLPSDRFSAERTGGSVSTLTIQRTQQEDSAVYLCASSGYGTPYQPQHFGDGTRLSIL.

The chain combines TRBV27 with TRBJ2-1; maybe TRBD2 (7 bases). CDR1 is MNHEY, CDR2 SMNVEV, per germline (reference sequence). Trimming cost V 3 bases and J 8 bases, with 20 bases left between them. This CDR3 comprises 16 residues. The CDR3 sequence: CASSLEGDYRHDEQFF. CDR3 nucleotides: TGTGCCAGCAGTTTGGAGGGGGACTACCGCCACGATGAGCAGTTCTTC.

The V gene is TRBV4-1, the J gene TRBJ1-1; tentative D call: TRBD1 (5 bases). The V gene lost 5 bases and the J gene lost 6 bases, with 10 bases spanning the gap. The germline V gene has CDR1 MGHRA and CDR2 YSYEKL. The CDR3 runs 12 residues. The CDR3 sequence is CASSGGTPEAFF. Written as DNA, the CDR3 is TGCGCCAGCAGCGGGGGTACCCCTGAAGCTTTCTTT.

This clone was observed a single time. The chain uses TRBV2 and TRBJ2-6; a weak D match, TRBD2 (6 bases). CDR3 size: 17 residues. The V end was cut by 2 bases, the J end by 0 bases, with 11 bases between. Germline V CDR1 and CDR2: SNHLY, FYNNEI. CDR3 protein: CASSERAGSSGANVLTF. For the CDR3, the DNA is TGTGCCAGCAGTGAAAGGGCCGGGAGCTCTGGGGCCAACGTCCTGACTTTC.

This chain connects TRBV27 to TRBJ1-1; no clear D gene. There are 14 residues in the CDR3. The germline gives CDR1 MNHEY, CDR2 SMNVEV (reference sequence). V was clipped by 6 bases and J by 2 bases, with 13 bases between them. The CDR3 spells CASSLARVNTEAFF. CDR3 DNA sequence: TGTGCCAGCAGCCTGGCGAGGGTAAACACTGAAGCTTTCTTT.

The genes are TRBV9 and TRBJ1-1, with 7 bases that match TRBD1. This CDR3 has 13 residues. Germline trimming cut 3 bases from V and 8 bases from J; bases unmatched to any gene: 7. Germline-derived CDR1 and CDR2 are SGDLS and YYNGEE. CDR3 loop: CASSGPLTGEAFF. The CDR3 DNA reads TGTGCCAGCAGCGGACCCCTGACAGGGGAAGCTTTCTTT.

The chain joins TRBV27 to TRBJ1-4; the match to TRBD1 covers 7 bases. The CDR3 is made up of 20 amino acids. J gave up 0 bases and V 5 bases, and 18 bases lay outside the gene matches. Germline V CDR1 and CDR2: MNHEY, SMNVEV (reference sequence). The CDR3 is CASSPLARGTDVATNEKLFF. DNA of the CDR3: TGTGCCAGCAGTCCTCTAGCCAGGGGGACGGATGTTGCAACTAATGAAAAACTGTTTTTT.

In the case of this clone: Other DNA sequences in this specimen translate into the identical CDR3. V and J are TRBV2 and TRBJ2-3, with D perhaps matching TRBD1 (6 bases). CDR1 and CDR2 (germline): SNHLY, FYNNEI. V was pared by 9 bases and J by 0 bases, with 10 bases between. The CDR3 contains 13 residues. CDR3 nucleotide sequence: TGTGCCAGAGGACAGCAGAGCACAGATACGCAGTATTTT. It translates to CARGQQSTDTQYF.

The rearrangement links TRBV11-2 to TRBJ2-1, with a weak D call TRBD1 (6 bases). The CDR3 contains 15 residues. V lost 7 bases to trimming and J lost 6 bases, with 19 bases between them. In germline, CDR1 is SGHAT, CDR2 FQNNGV. The CDR3 loop is CASTAYNLGANEQFF. In DNA form, the CDR3 reads TGTGCCAGCACAGCTTACAATTTGGGGGCCAATGAGCAGTTCTTC.

The chain employs TRBV19 and TRBJ2-7; possible D gene TRBD1, 6 bases. The CDR3 contains 13 residues. CDR1 and CDR2 (germline): LNHDA, SQIVND (reference sequence). The V gene lost 5 bases and the J gene lost 4 bases, with 12 bases spanning the gap. CDR3 sequence reads: CASSWGHEYEQYF. The DNA for the CDR3 is TGTGCCAGTAGTTGGGGACACGAATACGAGCAGTACTTC. The variable domain in full, completed from reference TRBV19 and TRBJ2-7, reads DGGITQSPKYLFRKEGQNVTLSCEQNLNHDAMYWYRQDPGQGLRLIYYSQIVNDFQKGDIAEGYSVSREKKESFPLTVTSAQKNPTAFYLCASSWGHEYEQYFGPGTRLTVT.

The rearrangement uses TRBV4-2 and TRBJ2-7; TRBD2 agrees at 7 bases. Germline-derived CDR1 and CDR2 are LGHNA and YNFKEQ. This CDR3 comprises 14 residues. With V trimmed by 4 bases and J by 4 bases, 7 bases remained unmatched. Here the CDR3 reads CASSPGAGAYEQYF. CDR3 DNA sequence: TGTGCCAGCAGCCCCGGGGCGGGAGCATACGAGCAGTACTTC.

The CDR3 region has the DNA TGTGCCAGCAGTCTCCGGGACAGGGGGTACGAGCAGTACTTC. Translated, it gives CASSLRDRGYEQYF. This chain uses TRBV6-5 with TRBJ2-7, with TRBD1 matching 11 bases. Germline-derived CDR1 and CDR2 are MNHEY and SVGAGI. CDR3 size: 14 residues. The ends lost 5 bases at V and 4 bases at J; junction bases unmatched: 4.

This chain connects TRBV13 to TRBJ1-3; D remains ambiguous. Trimming removed 4 bases at V and 0 bases at J, with 7 bases between. The CDR3 covers 14 residues. Per the germline V gene, CDR1 is PRHDT and CDR2 is FYEKMQ (reference sequence). The chain's CDR3 is CASSSTISGNTIYF. The CDR3 DNA is TGTGCCAGCAGCTCCACCATCTCTGGAAACACCATATATTTT.

The CDR3 loop is CASSQEPSLQETQYF. CDR3 sequence (DNA): TGTGCCAGCAGCCAAGAGCCTAGCCTTCAAGAGACCCAGTACTTC. V and J are TRBV4-2 and TRBJ2-5; tentative D call: TRBD2 (5 bases). Germline lookup yields CDR1 LGHNA and CDR2 YNFKEQ. The CDR3 contains 15 residues. Between the trimmed V and J ends, which lost 0 bases and 2 bases, there was a span of 10 bases.

The rearrangement uses TRBV7-9 and TRBJ2-1; 7 bases line up with TRBD2. With 6 bases clipped from V and 7 bases from J, the junction kept 15 bases outside the gene matches. Germline V gene sequence: CDR1 SEHNR, CDR2 FQNEAQ (reference sequence). CDR3 length: 16 amino acids. The CDR3 reads CASRPPTSPSRNEQFF. The CDR3 DNA follows: TGTGCCAGCAGGCCTCCGACTAGCCCAAGCAGGAATGAGCAGTTCTTC.

The chain has TRBV13 and TRBJ1-1, with 8 bases identical to TRBD1. J was trimmed by 5 bases and V by 5 bases; bases with no gene match: 1. Germline assignment: CDR1 PRHDT and CDR2 FYEKMQ (reference sequence). This CDR3 contains 12 residues. Written as DNA, the CDR3 is TGTGCCAGCAGCCGGGACAGGACTGAAGCTTTCTTT. Translation: CASSRDRTEAFF. The full variable domain, with the rest looked up from reference TRBV13 and TRBJ1-1, is AAGVIQSPRHLIKEKRETATLKCYPIPRHDTVYWYQQGPGQDPQFLISFYEKMQSDKGSIPDRFSAQQFSDYHSELNMSSLELGDSALYFCASSRDRTEAFFGQGTRLTVV.

This clone was observed a single time. CDR3 coding DNA: TGTGCCATCAGTCCAGTCGTATACGGGACTAGCGGCGACTACAATGAGCAGTTCTTC. This encodes CAISPVVYGTSGDYNEQFF. The rearrangement joins TRBV10-3 to TRBJ2-1, with 11 bases identical to TRBD2. The CDR3 is 19 amino acids. The V gene's germline CDR1 is ENHRY and CDR2 SYGVKD. V shed 5 bases and J 3 bases; nucleotides not matched to a gene: 15.

The chain employs TRBV27 and TRBJ2-7; possible D gene TRBD2, 6 bases. CDR3 length: 14 amino acids. V lost 5 bases and J 7 bases, leaving 18 bases between the germline ends. The germline gives CDR1 MNHEY, CDR2 SMNVEV (reference sequence). CDR3 sequence: CASSGLGRFMEQYF. CDR3 nucleotide sequence: TGTGCCAGCAGTGGACTCGGGAGATTTATGGAGCAGTACTTC.

The chain recombines TRBV5-1 with TRBJ2-5; D gene ambiguous. Trimming shortened V by 0 bases and J by 5 bases, and 14 bases separated the two germline ends. This CDR3 has 15 amino acids. CDR1 is SGHRS and CDR2 is YFSETQ in the germline V gene. CDR3 coding DNA: TGCGCCAGCAGCTTGGCGGTGGGGTCGGTCGAGACCCAGTACTTC. This translates into CASSLAVGSVETQYF.

V and J are TRBV13 and TRBJ2-7, with D perhaps TRBD1 or TRBD2 (7 bases each). V lost 5 bases and J 3 bases, leaving 17 bases between the germline ends. Germline V gene lookup returns CDR1 PRHDT and CDR2 FYEKMQ (reference sequence). The CDR3 consists of 15 residues. The CDR3 DNA reads TGTGCCAGCAGCCAACAGGGGAGGGGCGGCTACGAGCAGTACTTC. It yields the protein CASSQQGRGGYEQYF.

This chain joins TRBV27 and TRBJ2-2; 10 bases are a match to TRBD1. With V trimmed by 3 bases and J by 4 bases, 2 bases remained unmatched. The length of the CDR3 is 15 residues. CDR1 and CDR2 from the germline V gene are MNHEY and SMNVEV (reference sequence). DNA for the CDR3: TGTGCCAGCAGTTTTCGACAGGGGGCCACCGGGGAGCTGTTTTTT. It translates to CASSFRQGATGELFF.

This chain links TRBV25-1 with TRBJ1-3; D is undetermined. The CDR3 covers 12 residues. Germline V gives CDR1 MGHDK, CDR2 SYGVNS. Between the trimmed V and J ends, which lost 7 bases and 0 bases, there was a span of 4 bases. DNA of the CDR3: TGTGCCAGCACCTACTCTGGAAACACCATATATTTT. This gives the protein CASTYSGNTIYF.

V and J are TRBV19 and TRBJ2-5, with TRBD1 matching over 7 bases. The CDR3 has 15 residues. Germline CDR1 and CDR2: LNHDA and SQIVND (reference sequence). The junction had 6 bases not matched to a gene; V was cut back by 0 bases and J by 5 bases. The CDR3 DNA reads TGTGCCAGTAGTATAGATCTAGAGGGGGCGGAGACCCAGTACTTC. Translation: CASSIDLEGAETQYF.